This T cell receptor (beta chain) was sequenced for a study of cytomegalovirus exposure and HLA in healthy donors. The PCR contained 60 Vbeta and 13 Jbeta primers. Method: immunoSEQ multiplex PCR; TCRdb's copy keeps in-frame clones and lacks some. The sample contains tens of thousands of clones, approximately 76% of which appear only once. V gave up 6 bases and J gave up 6 bases, with 14 bases separating them. Germline loops: CDR1 MNHEY, CDR2 SVGAGI. The CDR3 runs to 14 residues. This receptor was taken from a middle-aged man in good health and CMV-seronegative. The specimen sequenced was PBMCs. This chain joins TRBV6-5 and TRBJ2-2; perhaps TRBD2 as D (6 bases). This CDR3 is CASSGTPGAGELFF. CDR3 DNA sequence: TGTGCCAGCAGCGGGACTCCCGGGGCCGGGGAGCTGTTTTTT.